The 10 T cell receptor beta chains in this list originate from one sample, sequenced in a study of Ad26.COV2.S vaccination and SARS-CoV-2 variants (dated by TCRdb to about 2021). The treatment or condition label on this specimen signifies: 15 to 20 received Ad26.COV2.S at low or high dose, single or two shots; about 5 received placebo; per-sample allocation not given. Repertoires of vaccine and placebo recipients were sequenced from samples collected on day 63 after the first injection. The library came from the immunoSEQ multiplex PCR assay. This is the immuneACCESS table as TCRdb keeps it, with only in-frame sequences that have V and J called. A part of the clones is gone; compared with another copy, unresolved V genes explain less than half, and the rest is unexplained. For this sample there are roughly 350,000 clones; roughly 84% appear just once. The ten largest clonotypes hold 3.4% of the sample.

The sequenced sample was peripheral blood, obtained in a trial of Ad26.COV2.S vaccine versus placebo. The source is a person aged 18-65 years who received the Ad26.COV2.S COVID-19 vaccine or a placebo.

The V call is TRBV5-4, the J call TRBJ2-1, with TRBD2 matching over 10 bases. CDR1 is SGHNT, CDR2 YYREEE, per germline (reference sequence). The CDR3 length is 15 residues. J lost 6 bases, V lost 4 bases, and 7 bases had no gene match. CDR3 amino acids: CASSLGLASRNEQFF. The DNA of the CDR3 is TGTGCCAGCAGCCTGGGACTAGCGTCCCGCAATGAGCAGTTCTTC.

The CDR3 DNA reads as TGTGCCAGCAGCCCCAGCGGGTTCCAGCCCCAGCATTTT. As protein: CASSPSGFQPQHF. V gene TRBV6-5 combines with J gene TRBJ1-5, with no clear D. The CDR3 spans 13 residues. Germline loops: CDR1 MNHEY, CDR2 SVGAGI. V lost 6 bases and J 7 bases, leaving 13 bases between the germline ends.

CDR3 sequence reads: CASSQAPGDSSYGYTF. The CDR3 coding sequence is TGCGCCAGCAGCCAAGCCCCAGGGGATTCGAGCTATGGCTACACCTTC. V and J are TRBV4-1 and TRBJ1-2; a weak D match, TRBD1 (6 bases). V lost 1 base to trimming and J lost 4 bases, with 16 bases between them. Germline assignment: CDR1 MGHRA and CDR2 YSYEKL. The CDR3 is 16 residues long.

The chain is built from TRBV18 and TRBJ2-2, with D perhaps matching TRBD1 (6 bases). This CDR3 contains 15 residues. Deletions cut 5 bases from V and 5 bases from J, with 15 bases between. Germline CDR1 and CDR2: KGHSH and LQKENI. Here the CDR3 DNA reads TGTGCCAGCTCATCCAGACAGGTGGAGACCGGGGAGCTGTTTTTT. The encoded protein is CASSSRQVETGELFF. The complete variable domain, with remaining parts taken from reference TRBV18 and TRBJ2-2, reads NAGVMQNPRHLVRRRGQEARLRCSPMKGHSHVYWYRQLPEEGLKFMVYLQKENIIDESGMPKERFSAEFPKEGPSILRIQQVVRGDSAAYFCASSSRQVETGELFFGEGSRLTVL.

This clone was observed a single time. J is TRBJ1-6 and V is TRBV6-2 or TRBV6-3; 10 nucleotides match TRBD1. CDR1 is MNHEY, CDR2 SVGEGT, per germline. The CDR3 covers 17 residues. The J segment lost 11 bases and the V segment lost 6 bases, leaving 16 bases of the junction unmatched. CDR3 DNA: TGTGCCAGCAGCCCTGTCGGGTTGGGACAGGGGTCGACACCCCTCCACTTT. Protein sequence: CASSPVGLGQGSTPLHF.

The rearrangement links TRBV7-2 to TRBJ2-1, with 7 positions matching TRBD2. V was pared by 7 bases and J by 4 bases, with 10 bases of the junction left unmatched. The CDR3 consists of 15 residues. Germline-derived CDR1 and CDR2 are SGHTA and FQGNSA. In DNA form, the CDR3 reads TGTGCCAGCACCCCGTTCAGCGGGGAATACAATGAGCAGTTCTTC. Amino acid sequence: CASTPFSGEYNEQFF.

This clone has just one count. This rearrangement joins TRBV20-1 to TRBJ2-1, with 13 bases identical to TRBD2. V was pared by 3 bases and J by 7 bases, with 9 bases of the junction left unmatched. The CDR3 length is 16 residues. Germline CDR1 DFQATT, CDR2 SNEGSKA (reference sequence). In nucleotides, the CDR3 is TGCAGTGCTAGTCATATCGGACTAGCGGGGGCAAATGAGCAGTTCTTC. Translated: CSASHIGLAGANEQFF.

The CDR3 DNA is TGTGCCAGCAGCTTGGGCAGGGGAATTGGTGAAGCTTTCTTT. Translation gives CASSLGRGIGEAFF. V and J are TRBV5-6 and TRBJ1-1; possible D gene TRBD1, 6 bases. CDR1 is SGHDT and CDR2 is YYEEEE in the germline V gene. The CDR3 length is 14 residues. Trimming removed 0 bases at V and 7 bases at J, with 13 bases between.

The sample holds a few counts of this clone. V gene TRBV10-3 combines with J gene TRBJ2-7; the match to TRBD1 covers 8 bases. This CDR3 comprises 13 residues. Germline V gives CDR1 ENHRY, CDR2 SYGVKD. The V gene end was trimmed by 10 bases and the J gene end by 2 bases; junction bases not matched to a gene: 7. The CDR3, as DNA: TGTGCCACAACTACAGGGGGGACCTACGAGCAGTACTTC. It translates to CATTTGGTYEQYF.

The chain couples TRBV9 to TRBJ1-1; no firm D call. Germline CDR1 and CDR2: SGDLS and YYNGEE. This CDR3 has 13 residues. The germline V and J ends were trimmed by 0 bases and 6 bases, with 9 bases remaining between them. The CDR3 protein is CASSVAGSAEAFF. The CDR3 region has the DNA TGTGCCAGCAGCGTAGCGGGGTCGGCTGAAGCTTTCTTT.